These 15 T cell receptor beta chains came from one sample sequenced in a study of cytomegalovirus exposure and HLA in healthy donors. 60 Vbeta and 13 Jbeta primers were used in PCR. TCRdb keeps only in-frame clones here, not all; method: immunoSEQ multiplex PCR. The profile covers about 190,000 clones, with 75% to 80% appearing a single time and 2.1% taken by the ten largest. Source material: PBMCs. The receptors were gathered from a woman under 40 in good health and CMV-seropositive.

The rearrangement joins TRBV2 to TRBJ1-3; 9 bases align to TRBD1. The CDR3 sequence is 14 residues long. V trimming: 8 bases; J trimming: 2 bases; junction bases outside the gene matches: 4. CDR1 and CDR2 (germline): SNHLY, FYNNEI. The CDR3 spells CASLRDRAGNTIYF. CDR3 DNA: TGTGCCAGCCTCCGGGACAGGGCTGGAAACACCATATATTTT. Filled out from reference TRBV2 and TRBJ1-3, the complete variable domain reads EPEVTQTPSHQVTQMGQEVILRCVPISNHLYFYWYRQILGQKVEFLVSFYNNEISEKSEIFDDQFSVERPDGSNFTLKIRSTKLEDSAMYFCASLRDRAGNTIYFGEGSWLTVV.

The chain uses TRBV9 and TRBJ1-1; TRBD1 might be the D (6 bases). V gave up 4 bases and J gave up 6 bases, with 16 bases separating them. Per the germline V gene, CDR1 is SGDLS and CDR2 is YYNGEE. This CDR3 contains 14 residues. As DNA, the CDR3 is TGTGCCAGCAGCATCCCAACAGGGAGACCTGAAGCTTTCTTT. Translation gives CASSIPTGRPEAFF.

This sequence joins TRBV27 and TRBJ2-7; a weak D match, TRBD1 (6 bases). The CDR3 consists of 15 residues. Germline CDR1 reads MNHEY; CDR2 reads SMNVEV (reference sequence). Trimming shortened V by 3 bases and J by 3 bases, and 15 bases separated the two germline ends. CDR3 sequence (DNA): TGTGCCAGCAGTTTGCAGGGGTTGTTTGTCTACGAGCAGTACTTC. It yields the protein CASSLQGLFVYEQYF.

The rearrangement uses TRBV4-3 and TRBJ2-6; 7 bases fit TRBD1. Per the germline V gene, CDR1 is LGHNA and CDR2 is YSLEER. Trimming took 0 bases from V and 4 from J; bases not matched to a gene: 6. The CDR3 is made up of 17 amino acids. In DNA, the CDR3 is TGCGCCAGCAGCCAAGATCCGACAGGGACGGGGGCCAACGTCCTGACTTTC. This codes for CASSQDPTGTGANVLTF.

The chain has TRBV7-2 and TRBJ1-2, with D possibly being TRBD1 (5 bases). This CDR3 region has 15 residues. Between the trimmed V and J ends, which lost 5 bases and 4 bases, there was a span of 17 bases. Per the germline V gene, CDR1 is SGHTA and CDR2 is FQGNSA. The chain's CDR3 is CASSDIFGGAYGYTF. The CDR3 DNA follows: TGTGCCAGCAGCGACATTTTCGGGGGTGCCTATGGCTACACCTTC.

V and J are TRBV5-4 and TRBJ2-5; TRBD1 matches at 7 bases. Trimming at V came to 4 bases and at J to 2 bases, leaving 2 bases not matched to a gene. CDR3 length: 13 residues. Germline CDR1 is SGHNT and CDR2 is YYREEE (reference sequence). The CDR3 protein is CASSPTGQETQYF. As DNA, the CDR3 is TGTGCCAGCAGCCCGACAGGGCAAGAGACCCAGTACTTC.

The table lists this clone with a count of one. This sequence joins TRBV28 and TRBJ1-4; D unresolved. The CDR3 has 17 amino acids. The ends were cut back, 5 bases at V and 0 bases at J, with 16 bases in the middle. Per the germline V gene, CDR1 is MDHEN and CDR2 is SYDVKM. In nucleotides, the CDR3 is TGTGCCAGCAGTACACAAAGACACCAAGCAACTAATGAAAAACTGTTTTTT. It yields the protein CASSTQRHQATNEKLFF.

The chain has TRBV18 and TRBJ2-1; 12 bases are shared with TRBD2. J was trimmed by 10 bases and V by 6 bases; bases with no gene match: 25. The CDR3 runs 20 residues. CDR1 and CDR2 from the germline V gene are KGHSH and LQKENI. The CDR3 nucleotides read TGTGCCAGCTCCCTAGGACTAGCGGGACTGCGTAAGATTCTAACAATAGAGCAGTTCTTC. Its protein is CASSLGLAGLRKILTIEQFF.

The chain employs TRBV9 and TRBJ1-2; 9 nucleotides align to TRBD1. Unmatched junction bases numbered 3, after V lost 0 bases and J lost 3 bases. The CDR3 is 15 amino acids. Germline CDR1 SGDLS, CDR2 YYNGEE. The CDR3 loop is CASSVEGQGYYGYTF. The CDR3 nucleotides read TGTGCCAGCAGCGTAGAGGGACAGGGATACTATGGCTACACCTTC.

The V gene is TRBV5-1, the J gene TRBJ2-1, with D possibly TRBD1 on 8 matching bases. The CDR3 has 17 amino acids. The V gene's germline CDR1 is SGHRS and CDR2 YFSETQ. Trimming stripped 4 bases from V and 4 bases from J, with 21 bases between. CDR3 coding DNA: TGCGCCAGCAGCCCAACAGGGGGAGGGATTGTGTACAATGAGCAGTTCTTC. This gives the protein CASSPTGGGIVYNEQFF.

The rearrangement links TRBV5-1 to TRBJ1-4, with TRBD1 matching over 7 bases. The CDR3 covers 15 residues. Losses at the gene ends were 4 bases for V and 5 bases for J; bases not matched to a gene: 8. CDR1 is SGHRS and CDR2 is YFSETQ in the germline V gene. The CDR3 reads CASSPLGTANEKLFF. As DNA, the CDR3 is TGCGCCAGCAGCCCTCTCGGGACAGCCAATGAAAAACTGTTTTTT.

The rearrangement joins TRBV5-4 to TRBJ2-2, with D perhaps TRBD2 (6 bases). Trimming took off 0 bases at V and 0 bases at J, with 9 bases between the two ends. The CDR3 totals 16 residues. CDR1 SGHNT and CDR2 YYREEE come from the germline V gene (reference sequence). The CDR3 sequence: CASSLVQRANTGELFF. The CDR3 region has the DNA TGTGCCAGCAGCTTGGTCCAGCGGGCGAACACCGGGGAGCTGTTTTTT.

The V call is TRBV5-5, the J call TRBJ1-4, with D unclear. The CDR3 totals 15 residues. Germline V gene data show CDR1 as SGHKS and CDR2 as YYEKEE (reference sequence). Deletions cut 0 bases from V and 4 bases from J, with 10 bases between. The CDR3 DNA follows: TGTGCCAGCAGCTTGGGGGTGGGAGTTAATGAAAAACTGTTTTTT. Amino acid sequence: CASSLGVGVNEKLFF. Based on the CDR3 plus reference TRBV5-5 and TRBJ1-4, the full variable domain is DAGVTQSPTHLIKTRGQQVTLRCSPISGHKSVSWYQQVLGQGPQFIFQYYEKEERGRGNFPDRFSARQFPNYSSELNVNALLLGDSALYLCASSLGVGVNEKLFFGSGTQLSVL.

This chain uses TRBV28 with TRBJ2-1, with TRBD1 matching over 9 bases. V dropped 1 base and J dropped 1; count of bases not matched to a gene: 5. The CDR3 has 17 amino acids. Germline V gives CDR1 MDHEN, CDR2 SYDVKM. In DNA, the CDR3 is TGTGCCAGCAGTTTATCCGGGACAGGGATTTCCTACAATGAGCAGTTCTTC. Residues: CASSLSGTGISYNEQFF.

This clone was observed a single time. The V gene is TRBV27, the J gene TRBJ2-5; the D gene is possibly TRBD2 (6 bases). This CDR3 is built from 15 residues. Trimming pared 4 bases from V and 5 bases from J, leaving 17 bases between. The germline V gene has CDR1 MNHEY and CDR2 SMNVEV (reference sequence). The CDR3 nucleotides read TGTGCCAGCAGTTACAACCGGGACTCCCAGGAGACCCAGTACTTC. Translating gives CASSYNRDSQETQYF.